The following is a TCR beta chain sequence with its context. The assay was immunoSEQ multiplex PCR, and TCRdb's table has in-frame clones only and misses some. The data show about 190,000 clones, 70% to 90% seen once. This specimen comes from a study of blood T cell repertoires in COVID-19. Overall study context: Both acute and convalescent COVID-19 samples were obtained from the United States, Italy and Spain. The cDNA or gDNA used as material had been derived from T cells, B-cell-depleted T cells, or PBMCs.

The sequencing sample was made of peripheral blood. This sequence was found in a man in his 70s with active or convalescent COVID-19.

The CDR3 region is CASSLGEVTDTQYF. In DNA form, the CDR3 reads TGTGCCAGCAGCTTAGGGGAGGTCACAGATACGCAGTATTTT. V usage is TRBV7-9 and J usage is TRBJ2-3; the D gene is possibly TRBD2 (6 bases). The CDR3 extends over 14 amino acids. V lost 1 base, J lost 2 bases, and 7 bases lay in between. Germline V gene lookup returns CDR1 SEHNR and CDR2 FQNEAQ (reference sequence).